This TCR beta chain was obtained from a study of cytomegalovirus exposure and HLA in healthy donors. Study-wide results and caveats: In vitro experiments confirmed that three CMV-associated chains were specific for CMV antigens.

In germline, CDR1 is MNHEY, CDR2 SMNVEV (reference sequence). The CDR3 is 15 amino acids. Researchers ran the PCR with 60 Vbeta and 13 Jbeta primers. Sequenced by immunoSEQ multiplex PCR; TCRdb stores in-frame clones only, minus some. The sample has roughly 120,000 clones, roughly two thirds seen once. This clone was picked up a small number of times. Antigen unknown. The sequence came from a young man in good health and CMV-seropositive. Specimen: PBMCs. The chain is built from TRBV27 and TRBJ2-5, with 8 bases identical to TRBD2. Near its end, the DNA agrees better with TRBJ2-7, so the J call may be wrong. CDR3: CASSSLAGTLYEQYF. CDR3 in DNA: TGTGCCAGCAGTAGTCTAGCGGGCACACTATACGAGCAGTACTTC.